This TCR beta chain was identified in a study of CD8 T cells in Susac syndrome. With random hexamers, 0.5 to 1 ug RNA was reverse transcribed. Amplification of TCR beta CDR3 was carried out by immunoSEQ multiplex PCR, which covered 54 Vbeta and 13 Jbeta segments. TCRdb redid the calling of the immunoSEQ multiplex PCR reads with MiXCR, one entry per CDR3 protein. Of some 300,000 distinct CDR3 sequences in the sample, approximately 91% were seen once. From blood CD8+ and CD4+ T cells, the TCR beta chain was sequenced. In the multiple sclerosis control group, patients were treatment-naive and had stable or active relapsing-remitting disease. It was negative isolation that provided the CD8+ and CD4+ T cells, whereas TEMRA cells were enriched by FACS. The TCR sequence derives from a human donor with multiple sclerosis. What was sequenced was CD8+ T cells from PBMCs.

CDR3 loop: CASSETGGETQYF. DNA of the CDR3: TGTGCCAGCAGTGAAACGGGGGGAGAGACCCAGTACTTC. The V and J genes are TRBV6-1 and TRBJ2-5; 7 bases are a match to TRBD2. Germline V gives CDR1 MNHNS, CDR2 SASEGT. The J segment lost 4 bases and the V segment lost 2 bases, leaving 1 base of the junction unmatched. This CDR3 region has 13 residues.